These T cell receptor beta chains were read from a single sample in a study of cytomegalovirus exposure and HLA in healthy donors. Sequencing was performed with immunoSEQ multiplex PCR; in TCRdb, only in-frame clones are kept and a portion is missing. The top ten hold 0.95% to 1.5% of the sample, which has about 160,000 clones, approximately 88% seen once. Sequencing input: PBMCs. The receptor set was obtained from a boy aged 2-15 years in good health and CMV-seronegative. CDR3s include the opening cysteine and the closing phenylalanine or tryptophan. The order of the fields is clone size, V gene, D gene, J gene, CDR3 DNA, CDR3 protein. A D gene is named only where the DNA matches it firmly. Size is omitted from some rows. Given values are once, few, many or a class for expanded clones.

.	TRBV7-9	TRBD1	TRBJ2-7	TGTGCCAGCGGTCGGACAGGGAATTCCTACGAGCAGTACTTC	CASGRTGNSYEQYF
.	TRBV15	.	TRBJ2-5	TGTGCCACCAGCAGATTGAGACGGAGGCAAGAGACCCAGTACTTC	CATSRLRRRQETQYF
.	TRBV15	.	TRBJ2-7	TGTGCCACCAGCAGGGGGGCTAACTACGAGCAGTACTTC	CATSRGANYEQYF
.	TRBV6-5	.	TRBJ2-3	TGTGCCAGCAGCCGCGACAGGGCCGGGGGAGATACGCAGTATTTT	CASSRDRAGGDTQYF
.	TRBV18	.	TRBJ2-3	TGTGCCAGCTCAGCACAGGTTGGGGGCACGCAGTATTTT	CASSAQVGGTQYF
.	TRBV7-9	.	TRBJ2-5	TGTGCCAGCAGCTTACTCGGGAATCAAGAGACCCAGTACTTC	CASSLLGNQETQYF
.	TRBV9	.	TRBJ2-5	TGTGCCAGCAGCGTAGGTGGGGCAGAGACCCAGTACTTC	CASSVGGAETQYF
.	TRBV5-4	.	TRBJ1-2	TGTGCCAGCAGCTTGGCGGGTTATGGCTACACCTTC	CASSLAGYGYTF
once	TRBV5-4	TRBD1	TRBJ2-2	TGTGCCAGCAGCTTTGGCAGGGGGTCCACCGGGGAGCTGTTTTTT	CASSFGRGSTGELFF
.	TRBV15	TRBD1	TRBJ2-3	TGTGCCACCAGCCGCCCGACAGGGATGGGGACAGATACGCAGTATTTT	CATSRPTGMGTDTQYF
.	TRBV7-6	TRBD2	TRBJ2-3	TGTGCCAGCAGCTTTAGCGGGGGCCCCACAGATACGCAGTATTTT	CASSFSGGPTDTQYF
.	TRBV27	.	TRBJ1-5	TGTGCCAGCAGTTTATCGCGGGACTATAGCAATCAGCCCCAGCATTTT	CASSLSRDYSNQPQHF
.	TRBV19	TRBD1	TRBJ1-6	TGTGCCAGTAGTATAGTAGCGGACAGGGATTCACCCCTCCACTTT	CASSIVADRDSPLHF
.	TRBV6-1	TRBD1	TRBJ1-2	TGTGCCAGCAGTGGGGACAGCCACTATGGCTACACCTTC	CASSGDSHYGYTF
once	TRBV6-1	.	TRBJ2-4	TGTGCCAGCAGTGATGCTACAGGGATTCTAGCCAAAAACATTCAGTACTTC	CASSDATGILAKNIQYF
.	TRBV19	TRBD1	TRBJ1-2	TGTGCCAGTAGAGAAGTCAGGGGGTTTGGCTACACCTTC	CASREVRGFGYTF
.	TRBV7-9	TRBD1	TRBJ1-2	TGTGCCAGCAGTCACGACCTTGGGGGACAGAAGTATTCTAACTATGGCTACACCTTC	CASSHDLGGQKYSNYGYTF
.	TRBV5-1	.	TRBJ2-1	TGCGCCAGCAGCTTGGACACAGGGCGAACGTACAATGAGCAGTTCTTC	CASSLDTGRTYNEQFF
.	TRBV6-6	TRBD1	TRBJ2-5	TGTGCCAGCAGCATGACAGGGGGCGGCCAAGAGACCCAGTACTTC	CASSMTGGGQETQYF
.	TRBV4-3	.	TRBJ1-2	TGCGCCAGCAGCCAAGAATCAGGCTTCAACTATGGCTACACCTTC	CASSQESGFNYGYTF
.	TRBV6-5	TRBD1	TRBJ1-2	TGTGCCAGCAGTTACGGGGACAGGGAGGATGGCTACACCTTC	CASSYGDREDGYTF
.	TRBV13	TRBD2	TRBJ2-2	TGTGCCAGCAGCTTAGGCCATCCTAGCGGGGACCCCACCGGGGAGCTGTTTTTT	CASSLGHPSGDPTGELFF
.	TRBV4-1	TRBD1	TRBJ2-7	TGCGCCAGCAGCGCACCGGGACAGTCGCCTGGCTACGAGCAGTACTTC	CASSAPGQSPGYEQYF
.	TRBV6-6	.	TRBJ1-5	TGTGCCAGCAGCCCGGACAGTATCAATCAGCCCCAGCATTTT	CASSPDSINQPQHF
.	TRBV4-3	TRBD2	TRBJ2-1	TGCGCCAGCAGCCAAGATACGGGGACTAGCGGGTATGAGCAGTTCTTC	CASSQDTGTSGYEQFF
.	TRBV7-9	TRBD1	TRBJ2-4	TGTGCCAGCAGCTTAGTAGGTACAGGGGTAGCCAAAAACATTCAGTACTTC	CASSLVGTGVAKNIQYF
.	TRBV4-1	.	TRBJ1-2	TGCGCCAGCAGCCGCGGACAGAGGTATGGCTACACCTTC	CASSRGQRYGYTF
.	TRBV29-1	TRBD2	TRBJ2-7	TGCAGCGCCACACGGGGTAGCGGGAGGACAGTAGAGCAGTACTTC	CSATRGSGRTVEQYF
.	TRBV2	TRBD2	TRBJ2-1	TGTGCCAGCAAGGGGACTAAACCGTACAATGAGCAGTTCTTC	CASKGTKPYNEQFF
.	TRBV12-5	TRBD2	TRBJ2-2	TGTGCTAGTGGTTTGGTACTAGCGGGAGAGGACACCGGGGAGCTGTTTTTT	CASGLVLAGEDTGELFF
.	TRBV5-6	.	TRBJ2-1	TGTGCCAGCAGTAGGCCTAGCTCCTACAATGAGCAGTTCTTC	CASSRPSSYNEQFF
.	TRBV6-1	.	TRBJ1-2	TGTGCCAGCATCTCCCCAGATCGCTCTAACTATGGCTACACCTTC	CASISPDRSNYGYTF
.	TRBV30	.	TRBJ2-4	TGTGCCTGGGGCACAGGTATAGCCAAAAACATTCAGTACTTC	CAWGTGIAKNIQYF
.	TRBV2	TRBD1	TRBJ2-7	TGTGCCAGCCTACGCTCCGGGACAGGGTTTCTCTACGAGCAGTACTTC	CASLRSGTGFLYEQYF
.	TRBV28	TRBD1	TRBJ2-7	TGTGCCAGCAGTCCTCTGACAGGGGCCTCCTACGAGCAGTACTTC	CASSPLTGASYEQYF
.	TRBV4-1	TRBD1	TRBJ1-2	TGCGCCAGCAGCCTACCCGGGACAGACTATGGCTACACCTTC	CASSLPGTDYGYTF
.	TRBV2	.	TRBJ1-1	TGTGCCAGCATGGGGGACACTGAAGCTTCCTTT	CASMGDTEASF
.	TRBV5-6	.	TRBJ1-4	TGTGCCAGCAGCTTGGGGGTACGGGCAACTAATGAAAAACTGTTTTTT	CASSLGVRATNEKLFF
.	TRBV25-1	.	TRBJ2-5	TGTGCCAGCAGTGAACCAGGGTTGGAGACCCAGTACTTC	CASSEPGLETQYF
once	TRBV6-6	.	TRBJ2-2	TGTGCCAGCGTAAGGCAGGGGAACACCGGGGAGCTGTTTTTT	CASVRQGNTGELFF
.	TRBV5-6	TRBD1	TRBJ2-7	TGTGCCAGCAGCCAACAAACAGGGGGCGAGCAGTACTTC	CASSQQTGGEQYF
.	TRBV29-1	TRBD2	TRBJ2-2	TGCAGCGTTGCTGGACTAGCATCCACCGGGGAGCTGTTTTTT	CSVAGLASTGELFF
.	TRBV6-6	.	TRBJ1-2	TGTGCCAGCAGTTACGGCAGGGAATACAGCTACACCTTC	CASSYGREYSYTF
.	TRBV5-8	.	TRBJ1-1	TGTGCCAGCGGACGGGATAACACTGAAGCTTTCTTT	CASGRDNTEAFF
.	TRBV4-1	TRBD1	TRBJ2-2	TGCGCCAGCAGCCAGCGGGACAGGGACGCCGGGGAGCTGTTTTTT	CASSQRDRDAGELFF
.	TRBV4-3	.	TRBJ2-2	TGCGCCAGCAGCCAAGATACAGCGGCCGGGGAGCTGTTTTTT	CASSQDTAAGELFF
.	TRBV4-1	TRBD1	TRBJ1-2	TGCGCCAGCAGCCGACAGGGAGGAAACTATGGCTACACCTTC	CASSRQGGNYGYTF
.	TRBV15	TRBD1	TRBJ1-1	TGTGCCACCAGCAGAGAACAGGGGCCTAAGAACACTGAAGCTTTCTTT	CATSREQGPKNTEAFF
.	TRBV7-2	.	TRBJ2-1	TGTGCCAGCAGCTTAGCGCCAGGGACATCAAACAATGAGCAGTTCTTC	CASSLAPGTSNNEQFF
.	TRBV14	.	TRBJ2-5	TGTGCCAGCAGCCAAGAGACGCGGGGAGAGACCCAGTACTTC	CASSQETRGETQYF
.	TRBV19	.	TRBJ1-5	TGTGCCAGTAGTACTCAGAGGGGAGGGCTTGTGTCCGGTCAGCCCCAGCATTTT	CASSTQRGGLVSGQPQHF
.	TRBV5-4	TRBD2	TRBJ2-3	TGTGCCAGCAGCACGCGTAGCGGGATTCTGACAGATACGCAGTATTTT	CASSTRSGILTDTQYF